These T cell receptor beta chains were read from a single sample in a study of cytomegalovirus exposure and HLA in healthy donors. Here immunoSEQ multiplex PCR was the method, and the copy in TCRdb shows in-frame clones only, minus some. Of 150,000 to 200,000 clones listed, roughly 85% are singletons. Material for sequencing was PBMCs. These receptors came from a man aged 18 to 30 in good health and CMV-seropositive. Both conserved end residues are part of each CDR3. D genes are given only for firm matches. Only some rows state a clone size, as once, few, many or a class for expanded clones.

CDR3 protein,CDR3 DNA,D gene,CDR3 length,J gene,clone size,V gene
CASGPDRGVDNEQFF,TGTGCTAGTGGCCCGGACAGGGGGGTGGACAATGAGCAGTTCTTC,TRBD1,15,TRBJ2-1,NA,TRBV12-5
CASSQIRGEKLFF,TGCGCCAGCAGCCAAATCAGGGGGGAAAAACTGTTTTTT,TRBD1,13,TRBJ1-4,few,TRBV4-1
CASRRQVFMNTEAFF,TGTGCCAGCAGAAGACAGGTTTTCATGAACACTGAAGCTTTCTTT,NA,15,TRBJ1-1,NA,TRBV6-5
CASSLGGSNEQFF,TGTGCCAGCAGCCTCGGGGGGAGCAATGAGCAGTTCTTC,TRBD2,13,TRBJ2-1,NA,TRBV5-4
CASSPGQGAKAYEQYF,TGTGCCAGCAGTCCGGGACAGGGGGCCAAAGCCTACGAGCAGTACTTC,TRBD1,16,TRBJ2-7,NA,TRBV2
CASRQTGSFDEQYF,TGTGCCAGCAGGCAGACAGGGAGCTTCGACGAGCAGTACTTC,TRBD1,14,TRBJ2-7,NA,TRBV4-2
CASSPPGLQQETQYF,TGTGCCAGCTCACCCCCGGGACTACAACAAGAGACCCAGTACTTC,TRBD2,15,TRBJ2-5,NA,TRBV18
CASSLQGVGELFF,TGTGCCAGCAGCTTACAAGGGGTCGGGGAGCTGTTTTTT,NA,13,TRBJ2-2,NA,TRBV7-6
CASGPPGKTNQPQHF,TGTGCCAGCGGTCCGCCCGGGAAGACCAATCAGCCCCAGCATTTT,NA,15,TRBJ1-5,few,TRBV5-6
CASSATSGGAGEQFF,TGTGCCAGCAGTGCCACTAGCGGGGGGGCCGGTGAGCAGTTCTTC,TRBD2,15,TRBJ2-1,NA,TRBV6-1
CASSLSGRSSYNEQFF,TGCGCCAGCAGCTTGTCCGGTCGGAGCTCCTACAATGAGCAGTTCTTC,NA,16,TRBJ2-1,NA,TRBV5-1
CASSIPGASNTEAFF,TGTGCCAGCAGTATCCCAGGGGCGTCGAACACTGAAGCTTTCTTT,NA,15,TRBJ1-1,NA,TRBV19
CASSVTGTASYEQYF,TGTGCCAGCAGCGTCACCGGGACAGCATCCTACGAGCAGTACTTC,TRBD1,15,TRBJ2-7,NA,TRBV7-9
CASRRIRVNYGYTF,TGTGCCAGCAGGAGAATCAGGGTTAACTATGGCTACACCTTC,NA,14,TRBJ1-2,NA,TRBV2
CASSPTPDGGELLF,TGCGCCAGCAGCCCCACACCCGATGGCGGGGAGCTGCTTTTT,NA,14,TRBJ2-2,once,TRBV4-1
CASSSGGYDEKLFF,TGTGCCAGCAGTTCAGGGGGCTATGATGAAAAACTGTTTTTT,TRBD1,14,TRBJ1-4,few,TRBV27
CASSLGQGRRGTEAFF,TGTGCCAGCAGCTTAGGACAGGGACGACGCGGCACTGAAGCTTTCTTT,NA,16,TRBJ1-1,NA,TRBV13
CATTSGSFYEQYF,TGTGCCACCACCTCGGGGAGTTTCTACGAGCAGTACTTC,NA,13,TRBJ2-7,NA,TRBV15
CASSRGTGKDTEAFF,TGTGCCAGCAGCCGAGGGACAGGGAAGGACACTGAAGCTTTCTTT,TRBD1,15,TRBJ1-1,NA,TRBV5-8
CASSETTSGTDTQYF,TGTGCCAGCAGCGAAACGACTAGCGGCACAGATACGCAGTATTTT,TRBD2,15,TRBJ2-3,NA,TRBV4-2
CASSLPGSHYNNEQFF,TGTGCCAGCAGCTTGCCGGGATCCCATTATAACAATGAGCAGTTCTTC,NA,16,TRBJ2-1,NA,TRBV5-4
CASSLGTGPYEQYF,TGTGCCAGCAGCCTGGGGACAGGGCCCTACGAGCAGTACTTC,TRBD1,14,TRBJ2-7,NA,TRBV7-8
CASSSTGERRNQPQHF,TGTGCCAGCAGCTCCACCGGGGAACGGAGAAATCAGCCCCAGCATTTT,NA,16,TRBJ1-5,NA,TRBV7-2
CASSPRDRGYEQYF,TGTGCCAGCAGCCCCCGGGACAGGGGATACGAGCAGTACTTC,TRBD1,14,TRBJ2-7,NA,TRBV7-9
CASSPGVSGPDQPQHF,TGTGCCAGCTCACCAGGTGTGTCAGGGCCTGATCAGCCCCAGCATTTT,NA,16,TRBJ1-5,NA,TRBV18
CASSRELRLSTDTQYF,TGCGCCAGCAGCCGAGAACTCAGGTTATCCACAGATACGCAGTATTTT,NA,16,TRBJ2-3,NA,TRBV4-3